This TCR beta chain was sequenced during a study of T cells after yellow fever vaccination. Regarding the study as a whole: Post-booster repertoires again held most primary-vaccination clones (about 95% CD4, approximately 90% CD8).

Synthesis of TCR cDNA relied on 5'RACE template switching, which attached a universal primer site and UMIs. TCRdb re-derived calls from the 5' RACE reads in MiXCR, one entry per CDR3 protein. The repertoire holds about 340,000 distinct CDR3 sequences, with over 8% as singletons. This clonotype was detected a few times. No antigen is known for it. Trimming removed 6 bases from V and 4 bases from J; junction bases left unmatched: 5. The CDR3 consists of 13 residues. This receptor was obtained from a man aged 18 to 29 who received the YFV17D yellow fever vaccine. J is TRBJ1-2 and V is TRBV12-3 or TRBV12-4; the match to TRBD1 covers 7 bases. Sequencing was performed on PBMCs, taken on the day of the first yellow fever vaccination. The CDR3 nucleotides read TGTGCCAGCAGCACCGGGACAGCCTATGGCTACACCTTC. As protein: CASSTGTAYGYTF.